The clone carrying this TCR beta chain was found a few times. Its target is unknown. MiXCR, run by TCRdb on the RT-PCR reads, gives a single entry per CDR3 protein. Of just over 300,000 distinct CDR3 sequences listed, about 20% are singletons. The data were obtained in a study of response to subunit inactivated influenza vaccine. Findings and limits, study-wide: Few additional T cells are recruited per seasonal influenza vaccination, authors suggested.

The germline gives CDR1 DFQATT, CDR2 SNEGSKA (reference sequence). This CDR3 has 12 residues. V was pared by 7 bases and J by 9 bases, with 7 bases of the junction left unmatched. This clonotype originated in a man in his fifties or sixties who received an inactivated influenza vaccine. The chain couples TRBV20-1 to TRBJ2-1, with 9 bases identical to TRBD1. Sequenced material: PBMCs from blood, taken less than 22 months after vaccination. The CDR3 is CSVGQGSREQFF. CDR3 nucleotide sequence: TGCAGTGTCGGACAGGGGAGTCGTGAGCAGTTCTTC.